One and the same sample provided the 27 T cell receptor beta chains below, sequenced in a study of cytomegalovirus exposure and HLA in healthy donors. The PCR used 60 Vbeta and 13 Jbeta primers. Repertoires were generated with immunoSEQ multiplex PCR, while TCRdb's copy carries only in-frame clones and drops some. The data hold roughly 120,000 clones, with about 72% observed a single time. Sequenced sample: PBMCs. All receptors derive from a young man in good health and CMV-seropositive.

This chain uses TRBV5-1 with TRBJ2-2, with TRBD1 matching over 9 bases. The CDR3 extends over 16 amino acids. The junction had 6 bases not matched to a gene; V was cut back by 4 bases and J by 2 bases. CDR1 is SGHRS and CDR2 is YFSETQ in the germline V gene. The CDR3 loop reads CASSKNRGPNTGELFF. The CDR3 nucleotides are TGCGCCAGCAGCAAAAACAGGGGGCCTAACACCGGGGAGCTGTTTTTT.

This chain connects TRBV19 to TRBJ1-2, with D perhaps TRBD1 (5 bases). The CDR3 consists of 12 residues. Germline values: CDR1 LNHDA, CDR2 SQIVND (reference sequence). V lost 7 bases and J 4 bases, leaving 10 bases between the germline ends. For the CDR3, the DNA is TGTGCCAGTACGCAGGGATTCTATGGCTACACCTTC. Translation gives CASTQGFYGYTF.

This clone was seen a handful of times. The chain uses TRBV6-1 and TRBJ1-1; 9 positions agree with TRBD1. The CDR3 sequence is 14 residues long. Germline values: CDR1 MNHNS, CDR2 SASEGT. After removal of 6 bases from V and 5 bases from J, the junction contained 7 bases not matched to a gene. Written as DNA, the CDR3 is TGTGCCAGCAGCGACAGGGGGAGGGATACTGAAGCTTTCTTT. Protein sequence: CASSDRGRDTEAFF.

Concerning this clone: The missing conserved phenylalanine or tryptophan at the end of this CDR3 makes a read error likely. The limits of the CDR3 on the DNA are not certain, so only TCRdb's listed CDR3 is given. The V and J genes are TRBV21-1 and TRBJ1-2; the table's D gene call, TRBD1, was not cross checked with the DNA. TRBV21-1 is flagged as a pseudogene. 11 amino acids form the CDR3, both terminal residues included. CDR3: CASSPDRGRLV.

This clone was seen just once. Here the CDR3 reads CASSQGQREGNEQFF. The CDR3 coding sequence is TGCGCCAGCAGCCAAGGTCAGCGGGAGGGCAATGAGCAGTTCTTC. The chain couples TRBV4-1 to TRBJ2-1, with 10 bases lining up with TRBD2. CDR1 and CDR2 (germline): MGHRA, YSYEKL. The CDR3 has 15 residues. The J segment lost 6 bases and the V segment lost 1 base, leaving 3 bases of the junction unmatched.

This chain joins TRBV27 and TRBJ2-7, with D possibly matching TRBD2 (6 bases). The germline V gene has CDR1 MNHEY and CDR2 SMNVEV (reference sequence). Trimming removed 5 bases from V and 3 bases from J, with 11 bases in between. The CDR3 runs to 13 residues. The CDR3 is CASSGSGDYEQYF. In DNA form, the CDR3 reads TGTGCCAGCAGTGGTTCGGGGGACTACGAGCAGTACTTC.

J is TRBJ2-3 and V is TRBV5-1; 7 nucleotides match TRBD2. The J segment lost 4 bases and the V segment lost 1 base, leaving 9 bases of the junction unmatched. CDR3 length equals 16 residues. Germline lookup yields CDR1 SGHRS and CDR2 YFSETQ. This CDR3 is CASSLYPSGGADTQYF. CDR3 in DNA: TGCGCCAGCAGCTTGTACCCTAGCGGAGGGGCAGATACGCAGTATTTT.

This clone appeared once. V and J are TRBV23-1 and TRBJ2-1; 10 bases map to TRBD1. TRBV23-1 is sorted into the ORF group, with uncertain function. There are 13 residues in the CDR3. The CDR3 sequence is CAVRDRGYNEQFF. The CDR3 DNA sequence: TGCGCAGTTCGGGACAGGGGATACAATGAGCAGTTCTTC.

The chain recombines TRBV4-2 with TRBJ2-1, with a tentative D call TRBD1 (6 bases). Trimming pared 4 bases from V and 0 bases from J, leaving 10 bases between. There are 15 residues in the CDR3. Germline V CDR1 and CDR2: LGHNA, YNFKEQ. Here the CDR3 reads CASSRTGSSYNEQFF. The CDR3 bases are TGTGCCAGCAGCCGAACAGGGAGCTCCTACAATGAGCAGTTCTTC.

The gene calls are TRBV5-1 and TRBJ2-3, with TRBD2 matching 13 bases. Trimming removed 0 bases from V and 3 bases from J; junction bases left unmatched: 1. Germline values: CDR1 SGHRS, CDR2 YFSETQ. The CDR3 loop spans 16 amino acids. The CDR3 reads CASSLATSGRTDTQYF. In nucleotides, the CDR3 is TGCGCCAGCAGCTTGGCGACTAGCGGGAGGACAGATACGCAGTATTTT.

The chain recombines TRBV5-1 with TRBJ1-3; 7 bases fit TRBD1. The V gene's germline CDR1 is SGHRS and CDR2 YFSETQ. Germline trimming cut 4 bases from V and 0 bases from J; bases unmatched to any gene: 13. This CDR3 contains 18 residues. The CDR3 DNA reads TGCGCCAGCAGCCCCCGGTCTGACAGGGCGAGCTCTGGAAACACCATATATTTT. As protein: CASSPRSDRASSGNTIYF. The full variable domain, in which reference TRBV5-1 and TRBJ1-3 provide the parts outside the CDR3, is KAGVTQTPRYLIKTRGQQVTLSCSPISGHRSVSWYQQTPGQGLQFLFEYFSETQRNKGNFPGRFSGRQFSNSRSEMNVSTLELGDSALYLCASSPRSDRASSGNTIYFGEGSWLTVV.

The chain has TRBV5-1 and TRBJ2-2, with 7 positions matching TRBD2. Trimming cost V 0 bases and J 1 base; bases outside gene matches: 9. This CDR3 is built from 18 residues. Germline V gene data show CDR1 as SGHRS and CDR2 as YFSETQ. The CDR3: CASSLVRMSSGNTGELFF. CDR3 sequence (DNA): TGCGCCAGCAGCTTGGTCCGTATGTCTAGCGGGAACACCGGGGAGCTGTTTTTT.

This rearrangement joins TRBV12-1 to TRBJ2-7; the table's D call, TRBD2, has no DNA check behind it. TRBV12-1 is assigned pseudogene status. The CDR3 runs 15 residues. The CDR3: CASSLYSGSRYEQYF. The CDR3 nucleotides are TGTGCCAGCAGCCTCTATAGCGGGAGTCGCTACGAGCAGTACTTC.

The rearrangement joins TRBV4-2 to TRBJ1-2, with TRBD1 as a possible D gene (5 bases). The germline V and J ends were trimmed by 0 bases and 6 bases, with 14 bases remaining between them. Germline CDR1 LGHNA, CDR2 YNFKEQ. The CDR3 totals 15 residues. CDR3 sequence: CASSQDLGGVDGYTF. The CDR3 DNA is TGTGCCAGCAGCCAAGATCTGGGGGGAGTGGATGGCTACACCTTC.

The chain recombines TRBV5-8 with TRBJ1-6; D may be TRBD1 (5 bases). Germline CDR1 SGHTS, CDR2 YDEGEE. The length of the CDR3 is 14 residues. Deletions cut 10 bases from V and 7 bases from J, with 18 bases between. The CDR3 reads CAGARGLRNSPLHF. CDR3 DNA sequence: TGTGCCGGGGCAAGAGGTTTGAGGAATTCACCCCTCCACTTT. Full variable domain (outside the CDR3, taken from reference TRBV5-8 and TRBJ1-6): EAGVTQSPTHLIKTRGQQATLRCSPISGHTSVYWYQQALGLGLQFLLWYDEGEERNRGNFPPRFSGRQFPNYSSELNVNALELEDSALYLCAGARGLRNSPLHFGNGTRLTVT.

This clone was counted a few times. The chain carries TRBV10-3 and TRBJ1-5; TRBD1 matches 8 bases. Germline V lookup: CDR1 ENHRY, CDR2 SYGVKD. The CDR3 loop spans 14 amino acids. V trimming: 5 bases; J trimming: 4 bases; junction bases outside the gene matches: 4. This chain's CDR3 is CAISRDRRNQPQHF. DNA of the CDR3: TGTGCCATCAGTCGGGACAGGCGTAATCAGCCCCAGCATTTT.

The rearrangement links TRBV19 to TRBJ2-2, with a weak D call TRBD2 (6 bases). This CDR3 is built from 14 residues. Germline CDR1 is LNHDA and CDR2 is SQIVND (reference sequence). Trimming removed 4 bases from V and 4 bases from J, with 10 bases in between. The CDR3 loop is CASSSGTSTGELFF. The CDR3 region has the DNA TGTGCCAGTAGTAGCGGGACCTCCACCGGGGAGCTGTTTTTT. Looking up the rest from reference TRBV19 and TRBJ2-2 gives the full variable domain: DGGITQSPKYLFRKEGQNVTLSCEQNLNHDAMYWYRQDPGQGLRLIYYSQIVNDFQKGDIAEGYSVSREKKESFPLTVTSAQKNPTAFYLCASSSGTSTGELFFGEGSRLTVL.

This chain uses TRBV19 with TRBJ1-3; D gene uncertain. Germline CDR1 reads LNHDA; CDR2 reads SQIVND (reference sequence). Trimming shortened V by 7 bases and J by 4 bases, and 17 bases separated the two germline ends. This CDR3 region has 15 residues. CDR3 in amino acids: CASTLIGPQGNTIYF. The CDR3 coding sequence is TGTGCCAGTACCTTGATTGGGCCCCAAGGAAACACCATATATTTT.

The V and J genes are TRBV5-1 and TRBJ1-1; 10 bases align to TRBD1. This CDR3 contains 14 residues. Germline CDR1 and CDR2: SGHRS and YFSETQ. With 5 bases clipped from V and 1 base from J, the junction kept 2 bases outside the gene matches. Written as DNA, the CDR3 is TGCGCCAGCAGGGGGACAGGGGAGAACACTGAAGCTTTCTTT. Residues: CASRGTGENTEAFF.

The count of this clone is one. The V gene is TRBV6-5, the J gene TRBJ2-3; D might be TRBD2 (5 bases). The CDR3 covers 14 residues. Germline loops: CDR1 MNHEY, CDR2 SVGAGI. Between the trimmed V and J ends, which lost 5 bases and 5 bases, there was a span of 14 bases. The CDR3: CASSAPSGGDTQYF. The DNA of the CDR3 is TGTGCCAGCAGTGCCCCGAGCGGTGGAGATACGCAGTATTTT.

This clone was observed a few times. The chain couples TRBV28 to TRBJ2-1, with TRBD2 identical over 11 bases. The CDR3 consists of 18 residues. Per germline, CDR1 MDHEN and CDR2 SYDVKM. The ends lost 4 bases at V and 3 bases at J; junction bases unmatched: 11. This CDR3 reads CASSSGLAELSNYNEQFF. CDR3 nucleotides: TGTGCCAGCAGTTCGGGACTAGCGGAACTATCAAACTACAATGAGCAGTTCTTC. The whole variable domain, filled in from reference TRBV28 and TRBJ2-1, reads DVKVTQSSRYLVKRTGEKVFLECVQDMDHENMFWYRQDPGLGLRLIYFSYDVKMKEKGDIPEGYSVSREKKERFSLILESASTNQTSMYLCASSSGLAELSNYNEQFFGPGTRLTVL.

V and J are TRBV9 and TRBJ2-1, with TRBD2 matching over 8 bases. The CDR3 length is 19 residues. In germline, CDR1 is SGDLS, CDR2 YYNGEE. Trimming cost V 4 bases and J 0 bases; bases outside gene matches: 15. DNA for the CDR3: TGTGCCAGCAGCACGGGACTAGGGCGGGTCTTAAGCTCCTACAATGAGCAGTTCTTC. Translated, it gives CASSTGLGRVLSSYNEQFF.

The DNA for the CDR3 is TGCGCCAGCAGCCCCCGACAGGGCGATAATCAGCCCCAGCATTTT. Its translation is CASSPRQGDNQPQHF. The chain combines TRBV4-1 with TRBJ1-5; 7 nucleotides match TRBD1. CDR1 is MGHRA and CDR2 is YSYEKL in the germline V gene. V shed 4 bases, J shed 4 bases, and the junction held 7 bases outside the gene matches. The CDR3 is 15 amino acids.

The V gene is TRBV7-6, the J gene TRBJ2-1, with a tentative D call TRBD2 (7 bases). Between the trimmed V and J ends, which lost 6 bases and 8 bases, there was a span of 11 bases. Per germline, CDR1 SGHVS and CDR2 FNYEAQ. This CDR3 has 12 amino acids. CDR3 sequence: CASRGGGDEQFF. The CDR3, as DNA: TGTGCCAGCAGAGGAGGGGGGGATGAGCAGTTCTTC.

The genes are TRBV6-5 and TRBJ2-7; TRBD1 might be the D (5 bases). V was cut by 2 bases and J by 6 bases, with 14 bases left in between. The CDR3 is made up of 14 amino acids. The V gene's germline CDR1 is MNHEY and CDR2 SVGAGI. The CDR3 region is CASSYGRGSGEQYF. The CDR3 DNA reads TGTGCCAGCAGTTACGGAAGGGGCTCGGGCGAGCAGTACTTC.

This clone is medium-sized (0.01 to 0.1%). CDR3 DNA: TGTGCCAGCAGTCAGACTAGCGAGAACACCGGGGAGCTGTTTTTT. Amino acid sequence: CASSQTSENTGELFF. V and J are TRBV6-5 and TRBJ2-2; 8 bases are shared with TRBD2. After removal of 5 bases from V and 1 base from J, the junction contained 3 bases not matched to a gene. Germline CDR1 MNHEY, CDR2 SVGAGI. This CDR3 comprises 15 residues.

This chain links TRBV7-8 with TRBJ2-2; D may be TRBD2 (6 bases). The germline V gene has CDR1 SGHVS and CDR2 FQNEAQ. CDR3 size: 13 residues. V gave up 2 bases and J gave up 6 bases, with 7 bases separating them. DNA of the CDR3: TGTGCCAGCAGCTTATGGGGGGCCGGGGAGCTGTTTTTT. Translated: CASSLWGAGELFF.